One sample yielded the 5 T cell receptor beta chains listed below, sequenced in a study of response to subunit inactivated influenza vaccine. A single record per CDR3 protein comes from TCRdb applying MiXCR to the RT-PCR reads. The sample yields about 190,000 distinct CDR3 sequences, 13% to 15% seen once. Sequencing was performed on CD8+ T cells sorted from PBMCs, taken roughly 5 days after vaccination. The receptor source for this set is a man aged 45-60 years who received an inactivated influenza vaccine.

This clonotype occurred many times. The gene calls are TRBV4-1 and TRBJ2-7; 7 bases line up with TRBD2. Unmatched junction bases numbered 4, after V lost 1 base and J lost 1 base. The germline V gene encodes CDR1 MGHRA and CDR2 YSYEKL. This CDR3 is 15 amino acids long. The CDR3, as DNA: TGCGCCAGCAGCCAAGGGGGGGGACTTTCCTACGAGCAGTACTTC. Encoded protein: CASSQGGGLSYEQYF.

The chain uses TRBV28 and TRBJ2-6; D gene ambiguous. The ends were cut back, 5 bases at V and 0 bases at J, with 11 bases in the middle. Germline loops: CDR1 MDHEN, CDR2 SYDVKM. The CDR3 has 16 amino acids. CDR3 sequence (DNA): TGTGCCAGCAGTAGCATAGACACCTCTGGGGCCAACGTCCTGACTTTC. Protein sequence: CASSSIDTSGANVLTF.

This chain uses TRBV4-2 with TRBJ1-1; a weak D match, TRBD1 (6 bases). Trimming stripped 0 bases from V and 5 bases from J, with 13 bases between. CDR3 length equals 15 residues. Germline V gives CDR1 LGHNA, CDR2 YNFKEQ. CDR3 nucleotide sequence: TGTGCCAGCAGCCAAGATCTGGGGGGGCTTACTGAAGCTTTCTTT. It specifies CASSQDLGGLTEAFF.

The chain has TRBV30 and TRBJ2-2; no definite D call. Trimming removed 2 bases from V and 6 bases from J, with 10 bases in between. This CDR3 contains 13 residues. Germline values: CDR1 GTSNPN, CDR2 SVGIG (reference sequence). CDR3 amino acids: CAWSFGFAGELFF. The CDR3 nucleotides read TGTGCCTGGAGTTTCGGGTTTGCCGGGGAGCTGTTTTTT. The variable domain in full, with the rest retrieved from reference TRBV30 and TRBJ2-2, is SQTIHQWPATLVQPVGSPLSLECTVEGTSNPNLYWYRQAAGRGLQLLFYSVGIGQISSEVPQNLSASRPQDRQFILSSKKLLLSDSGFYLCAWSFGFAGELFFGEGSRLTVL.

This clonotype was found a few times. The gene calls are TRBV4-3 and TRBJ2-3, with TRBD2 matching 11 bases. Germline CDR1 is LGHNA and CDR2 is YSLEER. The CDR3 spans 16 residues. The V gene end was trimmed by 3 bases and the J gene end by 4 bases; junction bases not matched to a gene: 6. CDR3 DNA sequence: TGCGCCAGCAGCCAGCGTAGCGGGGGGGTGCCAGATACGCAGTATTTT. It specifies CASSQRSGGVPDTQYF.